What follows are 2 T cell receptor beta chains derived from one specimen sequenced in a study of response to subunit inactivated influenza vaccine. Via MiXCR, TCRdb re-called the RT-PCR reads, giving one row per CDR3 protein. There are over 650,000 distinct CDR3 sequences in the sample; approximately 17% occur only once, and about a tenth lies in the top ten. The sequences come from PBMCs from blood, collected roughly 5 days after vaccination. The receptors stem from a man aged 50-60 years who received an inactivated influenza vaccine.

In regard to this clonotype: Germline and junction disagree at one end, which may indicate a read error. V usage is TRBV4-2 and J usage is TRBJ2-7, with D possibly matching TRBD2 (5 bases). The CDR3 totals 13 residues. Per germline, CDR1 LGHNA and CDR2 YNFKEQ. CDR3 sequence reads: CAISPGRTYEQYF. The CDR3 nucleotides are TGTGCCATCAGCCCCGGGCGGACTTACGAGCAGTACTTC.

This rearrangement joins TRBV4-3 to TRBJ1-6; no clear D. CDR3 length: 16 residues. From germline, CDR1 is LGHNA and CDR2 YSLEER. V dropped 0 bases and J dropped 9 bases, with 15 bases sitting between them. CDR3 sequence reads: CASSQDSGNRGSPLHF. CDR3 nucleotides: TGCGCCAGCAGCCAAGATAGCGGAAACCGAGGTTCACCCCTCCACTTT.